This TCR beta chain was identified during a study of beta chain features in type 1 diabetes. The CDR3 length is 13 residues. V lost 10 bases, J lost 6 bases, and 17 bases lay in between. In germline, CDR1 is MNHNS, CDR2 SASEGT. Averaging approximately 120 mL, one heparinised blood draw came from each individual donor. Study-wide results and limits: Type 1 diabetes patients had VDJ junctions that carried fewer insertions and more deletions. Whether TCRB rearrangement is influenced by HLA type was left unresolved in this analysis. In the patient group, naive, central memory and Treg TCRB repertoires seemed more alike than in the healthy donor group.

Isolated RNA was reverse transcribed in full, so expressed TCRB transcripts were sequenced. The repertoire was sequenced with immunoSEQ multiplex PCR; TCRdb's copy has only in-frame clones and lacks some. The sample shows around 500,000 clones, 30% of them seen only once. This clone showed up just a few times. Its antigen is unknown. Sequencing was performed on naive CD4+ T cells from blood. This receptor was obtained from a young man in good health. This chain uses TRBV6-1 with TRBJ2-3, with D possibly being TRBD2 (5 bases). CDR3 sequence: CATRTISADTQYF. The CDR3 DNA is TGTGCCACCAGGACCATTAGCGCCGATACGCAGTATTTT.